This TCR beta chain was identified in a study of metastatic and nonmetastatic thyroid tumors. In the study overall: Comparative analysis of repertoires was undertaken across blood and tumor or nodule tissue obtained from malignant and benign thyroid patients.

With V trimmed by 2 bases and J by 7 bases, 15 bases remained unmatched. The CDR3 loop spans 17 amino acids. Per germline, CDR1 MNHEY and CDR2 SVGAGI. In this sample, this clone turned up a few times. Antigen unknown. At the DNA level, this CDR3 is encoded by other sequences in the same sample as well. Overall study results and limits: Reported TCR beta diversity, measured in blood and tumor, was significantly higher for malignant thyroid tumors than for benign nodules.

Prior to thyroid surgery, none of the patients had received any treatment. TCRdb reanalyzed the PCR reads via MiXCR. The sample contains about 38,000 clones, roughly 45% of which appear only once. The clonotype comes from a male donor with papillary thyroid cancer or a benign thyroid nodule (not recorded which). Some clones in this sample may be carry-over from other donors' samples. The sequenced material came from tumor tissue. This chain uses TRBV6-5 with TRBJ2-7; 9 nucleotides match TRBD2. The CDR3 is CASSYGVTSGRAREQYF. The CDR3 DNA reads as TGTGCCAGCAGTTACGGGGTGACTAGCGGTAGGGCCCGGGAGCAGTACTTC.